This entry lists 9 T cell receptor beta chains sequenced from one sample in a study of T-cell reconstitution after alpha-beta-depleted transplantation in children. For TCRbeta, the library was prepared with unique molecular identifiers. TCRdb used MiXCR to reprocess the PCR reads, holding one entry per CDR3 protein. This table holds tens of thousands of distinct CDR3 sequences, roughly 13% found once. This specimen consisted of PBMCs, mostly from graft donor cells, obtained 180 days after TCRalphabeta/CD19-depleted stem cell transplant. These receptors all stem from a male patient aged 2 to 10 who had a stem cell transplant for acute lymphoblastic leukemia, so the T cells may come from the graft donor.

This clonotype was counted only a few times. The chain combines TRBV10-3 with TRBJ1-2; D uncertain. CDR3 size: 14 residues. Trimming took 4 bases from V and 0 from J, leaving 9 bases between them. CDR1 and CDR2 (germline): ENHRY, SYGVKD. CDR3 bases: TGTGCCATCAGTGGACACATAGCTAACTATGGCTACACCTTC. Protein sequence: CAISGHIANYGYTF.

This clonotype was observed a few times. V and J are TRBV12-3 or TRBV12-4 and TRBJ1-6, with a weak D call TRBD1 (5 bases). The CDR3 sequence is 14 residues long. Trimming removed 5 bases from V and 6 bases from J, with 11 bases in between. The CDR3 DNA follows: TGTGCCAGCAGTCAACGGGGGGGTAATTCACCCCTCCACTTT. This gives the protein CASSQRGGNSPLHF.

The CDR3 loop reads CSVGQGLAKNIQYF. CDR3 nucleotide sequence: TGCAGCGTTGGCCAGGGCTTAGCCAAAAACATTCAGTACTTC. The chain combines TRBV29-1 with TRBJ2-4, with a tentative D call TRBD1 (5 bases). Germline lookup yields CDR1 SQVTM and CDR2 ANQGSEA. With 4 bases removed from V and 0 bases from J, the gap between germline ends came to 10 bases. The CDR3 runs 14 residues. Together with reference TRBV29-1 and TRBJ2-4, the CDR3 gives the full variable domain: SAVISQKPSRDICQRGTSLTIQCQVDSQVTMMFWYRQQPGQSLTLIATANQGSEATYESGFVIDKFPISRPNLTFSTLTVSNMSPEDSSIYLCSVGQGLAKNIQYFGAGTRLSVL.

On this clonotype itself: The junction departs from the called germline gene at one end, perhaps through a read error. CDR3: CASSKGGTRGAYQPLHF. For the CDR3, the DNA is TGTGCCAGCAGTAAAGGGGGTACGAGGGGAGCTTATCAGCCCCTGCATTTT. The chain recombines TRBV28 with TRBJ1-5; a weak D match, TRBD1 (6 bases). This CDR3 is built from 17 residues. In germline, CDR1 is MDHEN, CDR2 SYDVKM.

J is TRBJ2-7 and V is TRBV4-2; possibly TRBD2 for D (5 bases). The CDR3 runs 15 residues. V was trimmed by 1 base and J by 7 bases, leaving 17 bases between them. The germline V gene has CDR1 LGHNA and CDR2 YNFKEQ. The CDR3 sequence is CASSQGSGASWEQYF. For the CDR3, the DNA is TGTGCCAGCAGCCAAGGGAGCGGTGCCTCTTGGGAGCAGTACTTC.

This clonotype was seen a few times. CDR3 region: CASSRRGSWIYEQYF. For the CDR3, the DNA is TGTGCCAGCAGTCGCAGGGGGAGCTGGATTTACGAGCAGTACTTC. V usage is TRBV28 and J usage is TRBJ2-7, with 7 bases lining up with TRBD1. The J segment lost 4 bases and the V segment lost 5 bases, leaving 11 bases of the junction unmatched. CDR3 size: 15 residues. The germline V gene encodes CDR1 MDHEN and CDR2 SYDVKM.

The V gene is TRBV10-3, the J gene TRBJ2-3; D possibly corresponds to TRBD2 (6 bases). Trimming removed 8 bases at V and 0 bases at J, with 12 bases between. From germline, CDR1 is ENHRY and CDR2 SYGVKD. This CDR3 is built from 14 residues. The CDR3 coding sequence is TGTGCCATCGCGGGGCCCTCTAGCACAGATACGCAGTATTTT. Translating gives CAIAGPSSTDTQYF.

This clonotype was detected a few times. The CDR3 protein is CASTRSGDGNYGYTF. For the CDR3, the DNA is TGTGCCAGCACCCGAAGCGGGGACGGTAACTATGGCTACACCTTC. The V and J genes are TRBV6-1 and TRBJ1-2, with D maybe TRBD1 (5 bases). V was cut by 7 bases and J by 1 base, with 16 bases left in between. The CDR3 extends over 15 amino acids. Germline CDR1 is MNHNS and CDR2 is SASEGT.

This chain connects TRBV20-1 to TRBJ2-7, with D possibly matching TRBD2 (5 bases). Germline V lookup: CDR1 DFQATT, CDR2 SNEGSKA (reference sequence). This CDR3 region has 11 residues. V gave up 7 bases and J gave up 0 bases, with 7 bases separating them. The CDR3: CSGGPSYEQYF. The CDR3 region has the DNA TGCAGTGGAGGGCCCTCCTACGAGCAGTACTTC.